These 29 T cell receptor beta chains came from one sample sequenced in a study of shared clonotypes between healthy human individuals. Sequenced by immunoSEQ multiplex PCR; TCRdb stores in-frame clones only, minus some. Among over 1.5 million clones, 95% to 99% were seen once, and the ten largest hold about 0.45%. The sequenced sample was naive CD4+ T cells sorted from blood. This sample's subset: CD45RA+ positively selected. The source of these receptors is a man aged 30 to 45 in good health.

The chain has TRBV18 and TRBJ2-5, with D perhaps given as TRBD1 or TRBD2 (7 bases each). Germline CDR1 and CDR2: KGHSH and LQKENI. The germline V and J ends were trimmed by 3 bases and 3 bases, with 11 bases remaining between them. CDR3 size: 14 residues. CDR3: CASSPTGREETQYF. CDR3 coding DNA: TGTGCCAGCTCACCGACAGGGAGGGAAGAGACCCAGTACTTC.

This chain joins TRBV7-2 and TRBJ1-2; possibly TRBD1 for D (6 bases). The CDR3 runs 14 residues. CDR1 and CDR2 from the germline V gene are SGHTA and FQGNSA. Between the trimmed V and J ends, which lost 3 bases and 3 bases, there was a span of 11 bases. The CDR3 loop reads CASSFNRDDYGYTF. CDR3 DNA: TGTGCCAGCAGCTTCAACAGGGACGACTATGGCTACACCTTC.

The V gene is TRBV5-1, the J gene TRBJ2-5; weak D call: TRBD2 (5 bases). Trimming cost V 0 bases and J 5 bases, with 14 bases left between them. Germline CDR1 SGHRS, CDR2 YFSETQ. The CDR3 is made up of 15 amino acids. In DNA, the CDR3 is TGCGCCAGCAGCTTGGCCCCTTCGGGGTATGAGACCCAGTACTTC. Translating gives CASSLAPSGYETQYF.

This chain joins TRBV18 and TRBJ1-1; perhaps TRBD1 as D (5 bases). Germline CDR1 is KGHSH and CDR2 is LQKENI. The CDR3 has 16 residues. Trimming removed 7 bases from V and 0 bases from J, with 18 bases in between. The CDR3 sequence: CASYSGPKIMNTEAFF. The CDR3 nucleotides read TGTGCCAGCTACTCGGGACCGAAAATAATGAACACTGAAGCTTTCTTT.

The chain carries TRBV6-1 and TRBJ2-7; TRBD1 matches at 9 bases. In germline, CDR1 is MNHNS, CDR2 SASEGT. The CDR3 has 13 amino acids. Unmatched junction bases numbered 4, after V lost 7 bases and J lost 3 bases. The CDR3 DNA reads TGTGCCAGCACCTTGACAGGGGGCTACGAGCAGTACTTC. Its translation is CASTLTGGYEQYF.

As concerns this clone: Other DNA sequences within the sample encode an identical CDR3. The CDR3 loop is CASSLVGTGGYEQYF. DNA of the CDR3: TGCGCCAGCAGCTTGGTTGGGACAGGGGGCTACGAGCAGTACTTC. V usage is TRBV5-1 and J usage is TRBJ2-7; TRBD1 aligns across 11 bases. V was pared by 0 bases and J by 3 bases, with 2 bases of the junction left unmatched. The CDR3 consists of 15 residues. Per the germline V gene, CDR1 is SGHRS and CDR2 is YFSETQ.

In DNA form, the CDR3 reads TGTGCCAGCAGCTACCCAACCCCCGGGATGCGGGAGCTGTTTTTT. This gives the protein CASSYPTPGMRELFF. The chain has TRBV7-9 and TRBJ2-2; TRBD2 is a possible D gene (5 bases). From germline, CDR1 is SEHNR and CDR2 FQNEAQ (reference sequence). Trimming removed 4 bases from V and 9 bases from J, with 18 bases in between. The length of the CDR3 is 15 residues.

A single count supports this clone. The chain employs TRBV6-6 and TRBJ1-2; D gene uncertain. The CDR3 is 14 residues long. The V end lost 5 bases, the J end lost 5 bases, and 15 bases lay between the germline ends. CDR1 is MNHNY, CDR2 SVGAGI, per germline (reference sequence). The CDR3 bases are TGTGCCAGCAGTCAAACACCGAACCCATATGGCTACACCTTC. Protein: CASSQTPNPYGYTF.

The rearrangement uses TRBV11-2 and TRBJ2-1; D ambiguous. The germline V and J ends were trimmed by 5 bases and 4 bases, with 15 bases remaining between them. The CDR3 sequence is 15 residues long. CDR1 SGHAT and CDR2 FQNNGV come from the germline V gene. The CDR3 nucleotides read TGTGCCAGCAGCGAAGCATGGGATCGTTACAATGAGCAGTTCTTC. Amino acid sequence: CASSEAWDRYNEQFF.

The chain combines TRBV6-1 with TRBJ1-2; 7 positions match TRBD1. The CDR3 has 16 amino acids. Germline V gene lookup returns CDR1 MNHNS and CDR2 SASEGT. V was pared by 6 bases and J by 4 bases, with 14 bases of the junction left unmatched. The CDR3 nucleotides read TGTGCCAGCAGGGAACTAACAGGGGATATGGGCTATGGCTACACCTTC. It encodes CASRELTGDMGYGYTF.

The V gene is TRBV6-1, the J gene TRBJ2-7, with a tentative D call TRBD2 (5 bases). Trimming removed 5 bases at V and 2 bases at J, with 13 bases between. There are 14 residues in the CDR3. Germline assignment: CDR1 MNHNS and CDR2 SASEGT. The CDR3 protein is CASSRTGIAYEQYF. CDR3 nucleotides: TGTGCCAGCAGTCGCACCGGGATCGCCTACGAGCAGTACTTC.

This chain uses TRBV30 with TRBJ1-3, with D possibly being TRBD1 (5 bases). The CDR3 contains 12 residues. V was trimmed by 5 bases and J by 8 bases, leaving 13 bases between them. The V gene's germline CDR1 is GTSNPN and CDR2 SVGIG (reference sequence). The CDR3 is CAWGGSGDTIYF. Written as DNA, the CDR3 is TGTGCCTGGGGGGGATCGGGAGACACCATATATTTT.

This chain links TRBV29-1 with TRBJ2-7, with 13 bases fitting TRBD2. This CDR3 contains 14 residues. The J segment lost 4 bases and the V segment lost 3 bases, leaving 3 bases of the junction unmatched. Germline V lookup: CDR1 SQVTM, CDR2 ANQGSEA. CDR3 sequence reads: CSVETSGRKYEQYF. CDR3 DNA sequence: TGCAGCGTTGAGACTAGCGGGAGGAAGTACGAGCAGTACTTC.

The CDR3 DNA sequence: TGTGCCAGCAGTGAAGTCGGCGGTTCATACGAGCAGTACTTC. It encodes CASSEVGGSYEQYF. The chain is built from TRBV6-1 and TRBJ2-7; D is uncertain. The CDR3 totals 14 residues. V lost 1 base, J lost 4 bases, and 11 bases lay in between. Germline V lookup: CDR1 MNHNS, CDR2 SASEGT.

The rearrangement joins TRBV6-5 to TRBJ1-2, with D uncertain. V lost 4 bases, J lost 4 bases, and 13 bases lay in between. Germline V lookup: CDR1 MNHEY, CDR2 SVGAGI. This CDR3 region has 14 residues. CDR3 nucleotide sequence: TGTGCCAGCAGTTCCCCCTCCTCTAGCTATGGCTACACCTTC. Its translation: CASSSPSSSYGYTF.

As DNA, the CDR3 is TGTGCCAGCAATGAACAGGGATTATCTAGCAATCAGCCCCAGCATTTT. Translated, it gives CASNEQGLSSNQPQHF. The chain links TRBV28 to TRBJ1-5; D may be TRBD1 (6 bases). The germline gives CDR1 MDHEN, CDR2 SYDVKM. V lost 7 bases and J lost 0, with 16 bases in between. This CDR3 region has 16 residues.

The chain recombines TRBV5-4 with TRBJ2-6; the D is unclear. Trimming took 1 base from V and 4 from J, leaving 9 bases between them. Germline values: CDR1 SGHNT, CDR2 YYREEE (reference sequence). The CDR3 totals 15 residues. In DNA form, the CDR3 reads TGTGCCAGCAGCTTGATACTGGGGGGGGCCAACGTCCTGACTTTC. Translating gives CASSLILGGANVLTF. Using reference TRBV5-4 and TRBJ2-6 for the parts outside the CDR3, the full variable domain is ETGVTQSPTHLIKTRGQQVTLRCSSQSGHNTVSWYQQALGQGPQFIFQYYREEENGRGNFPPRFSGLQFPNYSSELNVNALELDDSALYLCASSLILGGANVLTFGAGSRLTVL.

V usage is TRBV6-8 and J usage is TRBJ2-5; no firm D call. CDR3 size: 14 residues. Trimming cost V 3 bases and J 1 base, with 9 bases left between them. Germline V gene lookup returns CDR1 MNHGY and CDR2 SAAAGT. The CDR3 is CASSYRLAQETQYF. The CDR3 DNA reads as TGTGCCAGCAGTTATAGGTTAGCCCAAGAGACCCAGTACTTC.

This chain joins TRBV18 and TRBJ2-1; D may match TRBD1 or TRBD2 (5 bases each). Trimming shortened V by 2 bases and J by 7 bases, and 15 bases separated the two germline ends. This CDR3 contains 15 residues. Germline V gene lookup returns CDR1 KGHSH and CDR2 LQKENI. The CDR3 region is CASSPGTRVMNEQFF. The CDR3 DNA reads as TGTGCCAGCTCACCAGGGACCCGGGTTATGAATGAGCAGTTCTTC. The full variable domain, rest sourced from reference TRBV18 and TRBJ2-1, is NAGVMQNPRHLVRRRGQEARLRCSPMKGHSHVYWYRQLPEEGLKFMVYLQKENIIDESGMPKERFSAEFPKEGPSILRIQQVVRGDSAAYFCASSPGTRVMNEQFFGPGTRLTVL.

The CDR3 sequence: CASSPDDPGGNNEQFF. As DNA, the CDR3 is TGTGCCAGCTCACCAGATGACCCAGGGGGGAACAATGAGCAGTTCTTC. The V call is TRBV18, the J call TRBJ2-1, with a tentative D call TRBD1 (7 bases). From germline, CDR1 is KGHSH and CDR2 LQKENI. There are 16 residues in the CDR3. V was shortened by 2 bases and J by 5 bases, with 16 bases between the two germline ends.

In nucleotides, the CDR3 is TGTGCCAGCAGCTTTGAGACCGAATCCTACGAGCAGTACTTC. Residues: CASSFETESYEQYF. The V and J genes are TRBV12-1 and TRBJ2-7. TRBV12-1 is marked as a pseudogene. The CDR3 sequence is 14 residues long.

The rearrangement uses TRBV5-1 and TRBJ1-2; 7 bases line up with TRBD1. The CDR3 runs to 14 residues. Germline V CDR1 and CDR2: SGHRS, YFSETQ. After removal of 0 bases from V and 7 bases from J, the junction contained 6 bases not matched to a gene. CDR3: CASSLDRGEVGYTF. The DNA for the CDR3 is TGCGCCAGCAGCTTGGACAGGGGAGAGGTTGGCTACACCTTC.

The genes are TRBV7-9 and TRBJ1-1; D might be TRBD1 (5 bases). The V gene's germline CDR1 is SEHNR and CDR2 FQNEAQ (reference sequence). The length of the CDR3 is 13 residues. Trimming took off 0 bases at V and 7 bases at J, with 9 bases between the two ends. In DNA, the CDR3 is TGTGCCAGCAGCTTAGCCAGGGTGGGTGAAGCTTTCTTT. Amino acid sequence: CASSLARVGEAFF.

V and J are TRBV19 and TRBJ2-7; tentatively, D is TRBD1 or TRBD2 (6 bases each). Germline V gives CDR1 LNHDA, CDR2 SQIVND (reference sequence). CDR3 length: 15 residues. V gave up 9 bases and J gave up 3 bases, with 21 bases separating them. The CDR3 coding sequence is TGTGCCAGCCAGAGTGGGGGCACTAGCAACTACGAGCAGTACTTC. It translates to CASQSGGTSNYEQYF. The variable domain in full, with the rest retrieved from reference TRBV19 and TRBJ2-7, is DGGITQSPKYLFRKEGQNVTLSCEQNLNHDAMYWYRQDPGQGLRLIYYSQIVNDFQKGDIAEGYSVSREKKESFPLTVTSAQKNPTAFYLCASQSGGTSNYEQYFGPGTRLTVT.

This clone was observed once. The CDR3 protein is CASSSGVAYGYTF. In DNA form, the CDR3 reads TGTGCCAGCAGCTCAGGGGTAGCCTATGGCTACACCTTC. The V and J genes are TRBV5-6 and TRBJ1-2, with D perhaps matching TRBD1 (6 bases). Germline V gene sequence: CDR1 SGHDT, CDR2 YYEEEE. This CDR3 region has 13 residues. V lost 3 bases, J lost 4 bases, and 10 bases lay in between. Using reference TRBV5-6 and TRBJ1-2 for the parts outside the CDR3, the full variable domain is DAGVTQSPTHLIKTRGQQVTLRCSPKSGHDTVSWYQQALGQGPQFIFQYYEEEERQRGNFPDRFSGHQFPNYSSELNVNALLLGDSALYLCASSSGVAYGYTFGSGTRLTVV.

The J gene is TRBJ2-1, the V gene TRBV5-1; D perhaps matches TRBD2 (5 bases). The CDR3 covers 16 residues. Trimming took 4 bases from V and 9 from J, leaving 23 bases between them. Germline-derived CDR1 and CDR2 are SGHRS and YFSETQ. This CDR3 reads CASSPGLSPLLGEQFF. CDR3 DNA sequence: TGCGCCAGCAGCCCAGGACTTAGCCCACTTCTGGGTGAGCAGTTCTTC.

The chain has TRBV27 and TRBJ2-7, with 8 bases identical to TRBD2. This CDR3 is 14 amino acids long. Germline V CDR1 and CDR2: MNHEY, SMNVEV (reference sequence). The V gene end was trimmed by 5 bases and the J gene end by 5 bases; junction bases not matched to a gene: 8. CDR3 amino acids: CASSPSGSRNEQYF. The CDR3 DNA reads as TGTGCCAGCAGTCCGAGCGGGAGTAGGAACGAGCAGTACTTC.

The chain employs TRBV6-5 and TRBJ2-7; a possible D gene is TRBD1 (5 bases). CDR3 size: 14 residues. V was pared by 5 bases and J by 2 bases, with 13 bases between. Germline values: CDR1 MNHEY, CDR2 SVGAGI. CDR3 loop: CASSLQGTPYEQYF. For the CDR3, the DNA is TGTGCCAGCAGTCTTCAGGGAACCCCCTACGAGCAGTACTTC.

The CDR3 spells CARTRGTIGLNEQFF. CDR3 nucleotide sequence: TGTGCCAGGACAAGGGGCACTATAGGGTTGAATGAGCAGTTCTTC. The V call is TRBV25-1, the J call TRBJ2-1, with TRBD1 as a possible D gene (5 bases). Trimming shortened V by 9 bases and J by 7 bases, and 22 bases separated the two germline ends. Germline V CDR1 and CDR2: MGHDK, SYGVNS. This CDR3 region has 15 residues. The whole variable domain, filled in from reference TRBV25-1 and TRBJ2-1, reads EADIYQTPRYLVIGTGKKITLECSQTMGHDKMYWYQQDPGMELHLIHYSYGVNSTEKGDLSSESTVSRIRTEHFPLTLESARPSHTSQYLCARTRGTIGLNEQFFGPGTRLTVL.